These 14 T cell receptor beta chains were sequenced from one sample in a study of neurological immune-mediated disorders. TCRdb processed the 5' RACE reads anew with MiXCR; each CDR3 protein has one entry. In the table there are some 48,000 distinct CDR3 sequences, under 13% of which are singletons. The sequenced sample was PBMCs. Receptor source: a middle-aged woman with HTLV-1-associated myelopathy (HAM/TSP).

This clonotype came up many times. The genes are TRBV7-6 and TRBJ1-2; 9 bases fit TRBD1. Trimming took 5 bases from V and 5 from J; bases not matched to a gene: 3. The CDR3 length is 13 residues. CDR1 is SGHVS and CDR2 is FNYEAQ in the germline V gene. The CDR3: CASSPGQGYGYTF. The CDR3 DNA is TGTGCCAGCAGCCCAGGACAGGGGTATGGCTACACCTTC.

This clonotype appeared a few times. The V and J genes are TRBV2 and TRBJ1-2; 11 bases are shared with TRBD1. V lost 7 bases and J lost 7; bases outside the gene matches: 8. Germline V gene sequence: CDR1 SNHLY, CDR2 FYNNEI. The CDR3 is made up of 14 amino acids. CDR3 region: CASKPGQGGLGYTF. In DNA, the CDR3 is TGTGCCAGCAAACCGGGACAGGGGGGACTTGGCTACACCTTC. The complete variable domain, with remaining parts taken from reference TRBV2 and TRBJ1-2, reads EPEVTQTPSHQVTQMGQEVILRCVPISNHLYFYWYRQILGQKVEFLVSFYNNEISEKSEIFDDQFSVERPDGSNFTLKIRSTKLEDSAMYFCASKPGQGGLGYTFGSGTRLTVV.

For this clonotype: An end of the junction does not agree with germline; a read error may underlie this. The chain uses TRBV2 and TRBJ2-2, with D unclear. CDR1 and CDR2 (germline): SNHLY, FYNNEI. This CDR3 spans 13 amino acids. The CDR3 DNA reads as TGTGCCAGCTGTGAAGTTAAGGGTGGGGAGCTGTTTTTT. This encodes CASCEVKGGELFF.

This clonotype was seen repeatedly, ten times or more. The gene calls are TRBV4-3 and TRBJ1-2, with D perhaps matching TRBD1 (6 bases). Trimming took 1 base from V and 8 from J, leaving 17 bases between them. Germline V CDR1 and CDR2: LGHNA, YSLEER. The CDR3 spans 15 residues. CDR3 sequence: CASSQGDTRMEGYTF. Written as DNA, the CDR3 is TGCGCCAGCAGCCAAGGGGACACTCGAATGGAGGGCTACACCTTC.

At least ten counts were recorded for this clonotype. This chain uses TRBV4-1 with TRBJ1-2; 9 bases match TRBD1. Germline-derived CDR1 and CDR2 are MGHRA and YSYEKL. CDR3 size: 14 residues. With V trimmed by 4 bases and J by 7 bases, 7 bases remained unmatched. The CDR3 protein is CASSPGQGPGGYTF. DNA for the CDR3: TGCGCCAGCAGCCCGGGACAGGGTCCGGGTGGCTACACCTTC.

As to this clonotype: A much larger clone is a single base away; this may be a read error. The CDR3 end shows no conserved phenylalanine or tryptophan, and so a read error is likely. The chain uses TRBV7-8 and TRBJ2-5, with a possible D match to TRBD1 (5 bases). The germline CDR1 and CDR2 sequences are SGHVS and FQNEAQ. V was cut by 4 bases and J by 9 bases, with 18 bases left in between. This CDR3 contains 14 residues. The CDR3 nucleotides are TGTGCCAGCAGCTCATTCCAGGGATTGGTTCCCCAGTACATC. Translation gives CASSSFQGLVPQYI.

The gene calls are TRBV20-1 and TRBJ2-1; D call uncertain. The V gene's germline CDR1 is DFQATT and CDR2 SNEGSKA (reference sequence). The CDR3 has 12 amino acids. Between the trimmed V and J ends, which lost 8 bases and 12 bases, there was a span of 20 bases. The CDR3 nucleotides read TGCAGTACTGGAGACTTCGGCTCAGGGCAGTTCTTC. This encodes CSTGDFGSGQFF.

The CDR3 loop is CSARGGFGDGLGGNTIYF. DNA for the CDR3: TGCAGTGCTAGGGGGGGTTTCGGTGACGGCCTGGGTGGAAACACCATATATTTT. This chain links TRBV20-1 with TRBJ1-3; possible D gene TRBD1, 5 bases. Germline V gene lookup returns CDR1 DFQATT and CDR2 SNEGSKA (reference sequence). The CDR3 runs 18 residues. The germline V and J ends were trimmed by 3 bases and 3 bases, with 24 bases remaining between them.

At least ten counts were recorded for this clonotype. The rearrangement joins TRBV20-1 to TRBJ2-3; no firm D call. The V end was cut by 5 bases, the J end by 0 bases, with 9 bases between. There are 13 residues in the CDR3. Germline V lookup: CDR1 DFQATT, CDR2 SNEGSKA (reference sequence). Written as DNA, the CDR3 is TGCAGTGCTCGCATAACTAGCACAGATACGCAGTATTTT. Translation gives CSARITSTDTQYF.

This clonotype occurred many times. This rearrangement joins TRBV11-2 to TRBJ1-2, with a possible D match to TRBD1 (5 bases). The V end lost 0 bases, the J end lost 2 bases, and 10 bases lay between the germline ends. Per the germline V gene, CDR1 is SGHAT and CDR2 is FQNNGV. This CDR3 region has 15 residues. In DNA form, the CDR3 reads TGTGCCAGCAGCTTAGAGAGACAGCGAAACTATGGCTACACCTTC. It yields the protein CASSLERQRNYGYTF.

At least ten counts were recorded for this clonotype. The rearrangement uses TRBV11-3 and TRBJ2-1, with D possibly TRBD1 on 8 matching bases. The CDR3 covers 17 residues. Trimming cost V 3 bases and J 5 bases, with 20 bases left between them. Per the germline V gene, CDR1 is SGHNT and CDR2 is YENEEA. CDR3 in DNA: TGTGCCAGCAGCTTTATAGGCGGGGGACAGGAGGACAATGAGCAGTTCTTC. This translates into CASSFIGGGQEDNEQFF.

The sample holds many counts of this clonotype. The CDR3 DNA sequence: TGTGCCAGCTCACCACCGGATGGGTATTACTATGGCTACACCTTC. Its translation: CASSPPDGYYYGYTF. The chain recombines TRBV18 with TRBJ1-2; D is ambiguous. The CDR3 totals 15 residues. Germline V CDR1 and CDR2: KGHSH, LQKENI. V gave up 0 bases and J gave up 3 bases, with 11 bases separating them.

The table lists this clonotype with many counts. The chain recombines TRBV20-1 with TRBJ1-6, with 7 bases aligning to TRBD1. With 6 bases clipped from V and 0 bases from J, the junction kept 11 bases outside the gene matches. In germline, CDR1 is DFQATT, CDR2 SNEGSKA (reference sequence). This CDR3 comprises 17 residues. The CDR3, as DNA: TGCAGTGCCACGAACTCACAGGGGAGCTCCTATAATTCACCCCTCCACTTT. Translated: CSATNSQGSSYNSPLHF.

This clonotype was found once. A much larger clonotype is one base distant, so this may be a read error. The conserved phenylalanine or tryptophan is not found at the CDR3 terminus, so this likely reflects a read error. The rearrangement uses TRBV10-3 and TRBJ2-1; 9 bases are a match to TRBD1. With 6 bases clipped from V and 7 bases from J, the junction kept 7 bases outside the gene matches. The CDR3 has 14 amino acids. Germline lookup yields CDR1 ENHRY and CDR2 SYGVKD. CDR3 in amino acids: CAIRRDREVNEQFV. In DNA, the CDR3 is TGTGCCATCAGACGGGACAGGGAGGTGAATGAGCAGTTCGTC.